This TCR beta chain came from a study of blood T cell repertoires in COVID-19. About the research overall: Researchers got acute and convalescent COVID-19 samples from the United States, Italy and Spain.

The data were produced by immunoSEQ multiplex PCR, yet TCRdb's version contains in-frame clones alone and is incomplete. The sample carries 150,000 to 170,000 clones, 76% recorded once. The sample comprised peripheral blood. The receptor was isolated from a woman of 80 years or more with acute or convalescent COVID-19.

The CDR3 nucleotides are TGTGCCAGCAGCCAAGATTCCGGGACAGCGGATGGCTACACCTTC. Translated: CASSQDSGTADGYTF. This chain links TRBV3-1 (or the pseudogene TRBV3-2) with TRBJ1-2; 7 positions agree with TRBD1. The ends lost 0 bases at V and 6 bases at J; junction bases unmatched: 7. This CDR3 contains 15 residues. Per the germline V gene, CDR1 is LGHDT and CDR2 is YNNKEL (reference sequence).